Reported below is one T cell receptor beta chain. Its antigen is unidentified. Trimming pared 5 bases from V and 3 bases from J, leaving 8 bases between. The V gene's germline CDR1 is MDHEN and CDR2 SYDVKM. The CDR3 spans 13 residues. The sample is drawn from a study of CD4 T cells in relation to SARS-CoV-2 and coronaviruses. Study observations and caveats: Culture-expanded clones reflect memory recall rather than primary priming during culture. Crossreactivity was assessed only for spike protein, not other viral proteins. No donor gave both pre-pandemic and post-infection samples.

Unexposed donor CD4+ T cells date from about 2010-2018, before the COVID-19 pandemic. The data were produced by immunoSEQ multiplex PCR, yet TCRdb's version contains in-frame clones alone and is incomplete. This table holds roughly 68,000 clones, 80% to 95% found once. This TCR was sampled from a human donor in good health. The chain employs TRBV28 and TRBJ2-1; D remains ambiguous. The source material was naive CD4+ T cells from PBMCs. The subset is: naive CD4+ T cells isolated by negative enrichment. The chain's CDR3 is CASSRSNYNEQFF. The CDR3 DNA follows: TGTGCCAGCAGTCGGTCTAACTACAATGAGCAGTTCTTC.